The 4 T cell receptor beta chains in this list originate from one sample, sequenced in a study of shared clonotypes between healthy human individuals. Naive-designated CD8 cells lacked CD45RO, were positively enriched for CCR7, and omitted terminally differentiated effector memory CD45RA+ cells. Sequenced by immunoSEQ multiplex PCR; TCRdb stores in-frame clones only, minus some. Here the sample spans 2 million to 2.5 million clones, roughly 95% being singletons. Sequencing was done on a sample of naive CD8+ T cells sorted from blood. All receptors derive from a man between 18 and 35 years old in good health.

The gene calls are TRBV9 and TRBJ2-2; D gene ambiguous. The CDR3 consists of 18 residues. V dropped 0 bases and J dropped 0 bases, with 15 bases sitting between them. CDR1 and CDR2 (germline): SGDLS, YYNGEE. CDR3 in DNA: TGTGCCAGCAGCGTAGGGTCCCGTCAGTATTCGAACACCGGGGAGCTGTTTTTT. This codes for CASSVGSRQYSNTGELFF.

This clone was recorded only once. The CDR3 is CASTLGPNTGELFF. The CDR3 nucleotides read TGTGCCAGCACCCTGGGGCCGAACACCGGGGAGCTGTTTTTT. The rearrangement uses TRBV5-6 and TRBJ2-2, with D perhaps TRBD1 (5 bases). The CDR3 totals 14 residues. V lost 6 bases and J 0 bases, leaving 9 bases between the germline ends. Per the germline V gene, CDR1 is SGHDT and CDR2 is YYEEEE.

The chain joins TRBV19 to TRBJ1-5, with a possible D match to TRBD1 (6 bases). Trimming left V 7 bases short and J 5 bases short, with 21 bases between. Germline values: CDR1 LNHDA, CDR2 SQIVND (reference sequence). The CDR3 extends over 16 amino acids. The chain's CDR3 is CASKGIRGAKDQPQHF. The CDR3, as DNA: TGTGCCAGTAAAGGCATCCGGGGGGCCAAAGATCAGCCCCAGCATTTT. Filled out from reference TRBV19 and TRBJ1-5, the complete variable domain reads DGGITQSPKYLFRKEGQNVTLSCEQNLNHDAMYWYRQDPGQGLRLIYYSQIVNDFQKGDIAEGYSVSREKKESFPLTVTSAQKNPTAFYLCASKGIRGAKDQPQHFGDGTRLSIL.

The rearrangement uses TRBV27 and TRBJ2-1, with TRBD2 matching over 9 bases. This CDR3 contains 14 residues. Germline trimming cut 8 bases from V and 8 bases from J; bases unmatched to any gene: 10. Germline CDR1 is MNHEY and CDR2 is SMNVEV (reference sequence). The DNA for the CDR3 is TGTGCCAGCTCAGGGAGCGGGAGGATCGATGAGCAGTTCTTC. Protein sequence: CASSGSGRIDEQFF.